This T cell receptor beta chain was observed in a study of T cell responses to AZD1222 COVID-19 vaccine. General study points: Variant regions that are unmutated are reportedly the target of nearly half of spike-specific TCRs. After the peak T cell response, and only then, were repertoires sampled.

Comment on this clone: The antigen remains undetermined.

Repertoires were generated with immunoSEQ multiplex PCR, while TCRdb's copy carries only in-frame clones and drops some. The table shows some 74,000 clones, with about 85% occurring only once. Second-dose intervals of approximately 4 or approximately 12 weeks were pooled. Per germline, CDR1 MRHNA and CDR2 SNTAGT. The CDR3 totals 14 residues. After removal of 6 bases from V and 6 bases from J, the junction contained 8 bases not matched to a gene. The chain links TRBV6-4 to TRBJ2-1; 7 nucleotides line up with TRBD1. The receptor comes from an adult who received the AZD1222 COVID-19 vaccine. Source: peripheral blood, taken 28 days after the second AZD1222 dose. The CDR3 is CASRPGTDSNEQFF. DNA of the CDR3: TGTGCCAGCAGACCTGGGACAGATTCCAATGAGCAGTTCTTC.